This TCR beta chain was identified in a study of neoadjuvant nivolumab and ipilimumab in lung cancer. The CDR3 sequence is 13 residues long. Trimming took off 5 bases at V and 3 bases at J, with 10 bases between the two ends. Germline assignment: CDR1 SEHNR and CDR2 FQNEAQ (reference sequence). Comment on this clone: The antigen remains undetermined.

Findings and limits, study-wide: Resected tumors had greater TCR richness and clonality than uninvolved lung. From pretherapy to surgery, tumor richness and clonality rose with dual therapy. Resected-tumor TCR richness correlated positively with pretherapy blood richness. TCR receptors were sequenced in few samples.

Sequencing used immunoSEQ multiplex PCR; TCRdb keeps in-frame clones, though not all of them. The repertoire consists of 25,000 to 35,000 clones, with roughly 90% occurring once and the leading ten covering 2.1%. The TCR was taken from an adult with non-small cell lung cancer. The chain joins TRBV7-9 to TRBJ2-5, with D maybe TRBD1 (5 bases). Specimen: peripheral blood, collected after neoadjuvant nivolumab, alone or with ipilimumab, at or shortly before surgery. CDR3 sequence: CASSPRQKETQYF. CDR3 DNA: TGTGCCAGCAGCCCGAGACAGAAAGAGACCCAGTACTTC.